This entry describes one T cell receptor (beta chain). Antigen specificity is unknown. At the DNA level, this CDR3 is encoded by other sequences in the same sample as well. This entry comes from a study of shared clonotypes between healthy human individuals. Overall study context: Aged between 18 and 49, the donors were a couple of women and three men. Each donor's CD4 naive and CD4 memory cells filled three plates apiece, CD8 naive two, and CD8 memory one.

Sequencing was performed with immunoSEQ multiplex PCR; in TCRdb, only in-frame clones are kept and a portion is missing. The sample has about 2 million clones, around 96% seen once. The naive CD8 fraction comprised CD45RO-negative cells positively selected for CCR7 and excluded terminally differentiated effector memory CD45RA+ cells. Each sample came from a Caucasian adult donor living in Nashville, Tennessee. Study-wide results and caveats: The study's rarefaction showed incomplete sorted-subset sequencing despite large depth.

There are 13 residues in the CDR3. Trimming at V came to 8 bases and at J to 3 bases, leaving 5 bases not matched to a gene. Germline V gives CDR1 SNHLY, CDR2 FYNNEI. The TCR sequence derives from a man aged 18 to 30 in good health. This chain uses TRBV2 with TRBJ2-7; 9 bases are shared with TRBD1. Sequenced sample: naive CD8+ T cells sorted from blood. The CDR3 coding sequence is TGTGCCAGCCGAGAGGGACAGGGCTACGAGCAGTACTTC. Protein sequence: CASREGQGYEQYF.